This T cell receptor (beta chain) is from a study of T cell responses to AZD1222 COVID-19 vaccine. Some clones are missing from TCRdb's copy, which holds only in-frame ones; the method was immunoSEQ multiplex PCR. The table lists some 130,000 clones, around 93% of them singletons. Study results and caveats: Two doses of AZD1222 preceded a rise in Spike-specific TCR breadth and depth.

On this clone: The target antigen is unknown.

The CDR3 extends over 14 amino acids. Germline CDR1 is SGHTA and CDR2 is FQGNSA. V lost 3 bases and J 5 bases, leaving 11 bases between the germline ends. The chain carries TRBV7-2 and TRBJ1-5; D is unclear. This receptor was identified in an adult in good health. The sample here was peripheral blood, taken on day 0 of AZD1222 vaccination. CDR3 sequence reads: CASSFTALDQPQHF. CDR3 in DNA: TGTGCCAGCAGCTTTACGGCTTTGGATCAGCCCCAGCATTTT.